A selection of T cell receptor beta chains follows, all from one sample in a study of shared T cell receptors in the human thymus. TCRdb keeps only in-frame clones here, not all; method: immunoSEQ multiplex PCR. The profile shows some 660,000 clones, over 75% of them singletons. The sample also formed part of further work on human thymus T cells.

The sample consisted of thymocytes. The receptor source for this set is a boy in the first two years of life with a congenital heart defect. CDR3s include the opening cysteine and the closing phenylalanine or tryptophan. D genes are given only for firm matches. The listing skips clone size in some rows; elsewhere it reads once, few, many or a size class.

CDR3 DNA: TGTGCCAGCAGGGCAGGCACTGAAGCTTTCTTT; CDR3 protein: CASRAGTEAFF; clone size: .; V gene: TRBV2; D gene: .; J gene: TRBJ1-1
CDR3 DNA: TGTGCCAGCAGCCCAGGAATGTCTAACACTGAAGCTTTCTTT; CDR3 protein: CASSPGMSNTEAFF; clone size: .; V gene: TRBV6-5; D gene: .; J gene: TRBJ1-1
CDR3 DNA: TGTGCCAGCAGTGAAATCAGGGGACGGGGTGAGCAGTTCTTC; CDR3 protein: CASSEIRGRGEQFF; clone size: .; V gene: TRBV6-1; D gene: .; J gene: TRBJ2-1
CDR3 DNA: TGTGCCAGCAGTGAAGGTGGTCCGGGACTAGCAACCTACAATGAGCAGTTCTTC; CDR3 protein: CASSEGGPGLATYNEQFF; clone size: .; V gene: TRBV25-1; D gene: TRBD2; J gene: TRBJ2-1
CDR3 DNA: TGTGCCAGCAGCTGGGGTGGACAGGGAGTTTATGAAAAACTGTTTTTT; CDR3 protein: CASSWGGQGVYEKLFF; clone size: once; V gene: TRBV13; D gene: TRBD1; J gene: TRBJ1-4
CDR3 DNA: TGTGCCAGCAGCCCCCTTAACTACGAGCAGTACTTC; CDR3 protein: CASSPLNYEQYF; clone size: once; V gene: TRBV5-6; D gene: .; J gene: TRBJ2-7
CDR3 DNA: TGTGCCAGCAGCCCGGGACTAGCGGGTCCTGGGGCCAACGTCCTGACTTTC; CDR3 protein: CASSPGLAGPGANVLTF; clone size: .; V gene: TRBV5-4; D gene: TRBD2; J gene: TRBJ2-6
CDR3 DNA: TGTGCCAGCAGCACGGGACAGAGTAATTCACCCCTCCACTTT; CDR3 protein: CASSTGQSNSPLHF; clone size: .; V gene: TRBV7-6; D gene: TRBD1; J gene: TRBJ1-6
CDR3 DNA: TGTGCCAGCAGTACCGGGGGTGCGGGGGGCTCCTACGAGCAGTACTTC; CDR3 protein: CASSTGGAGGSYEQYF; clone size: .; V gene: TRBV27; D gene: TRBD2; J gene: TRBJ2-7
CDR3 DNA: TGTGCCAGCAGCTTAGCAGAACCGGGACAGGGGGAGGTAACTGAAGCTTTCTTT; CDR3 protein: CASSLAEPGQGEVTEAFF; clone size: .; V gene: TRBV7-8; D gene: TRBD1; J gene: TRBJ1-1
CDR3 DNA: TGTGCCAGCAGCCCGTACAGGGATCCTAACTATGGCTACACCTTC; CDR3 protein: CASSPYRDPNYGYTF; clone size: .; V gene: TRBV2; D gene: .; J gene: TRBJ1-2
CDR3 DNA: TGTGCCAGCAGCTTAGCGTACGAGGATTCCTATGGCTACACCTTC; CDR3 protein: CASSLAYEDSYGYTF; clone size: .; V gene: TRBV7-2; D gene: .; J gene: TRBJ1-2
CDR3 DNA: TGTGCCAGCAGCAAATCGGGACAGCGCTTGATCAGGAACACTGAAGCTTTCTTT; CDR3 protein: CASSKSGQRLIRNTEAFF; clone size: .; V gene: TRBV5-6; D gene: TRBD1; J gene: TRBJ1-1
CDR3 DNA: TGTGCTAGTGGTTTGGGAACAGCGAACACCGGGGAGCTGTTTTTT; CDR3 protein: CASGLGTANTGELFF; clone size: .; V gene: TRBV12-5; D gene: .; J gene: TRBJ2-2
CDR3 DNA: TGTGCCAGCAGCTTGAACATTACGCAGCCCCAGCATTTT; CDR3 protein: CASSLNITQPQHF; clone size: few; V gene: TRBV5-6; D gene: .; J gene: TRBJ1-5
CDR3 DNA: TGTGCCAGCAGTCCGAGACAGGGCCGGGCCGGGGAGCTGTTTTTT; CDR3 protein: CASSPRQGRAGELFF; clone size: .; V gene: TRBV28; D gene: TRBD1; J gene: TRBJ2-2
CDR3 DNA: TGTGCCTGCTACAGCTCCTACAATGAGCAGTTCTTC; CDR3 protein: CACYSSYNEQFF; clone size: .; V gene: TRBV6-5; D gene: .; J gene: TRBJ2-1
CDR3 DNA: TGCGCCAGCAGCTTGGGGGGTCGGGAGCGGGAAGGCACCGGGGAGCTGTTTTTT; CDR3 protein: CASSLGGREREGTGELFF; clone size: .; V gene: TRBV5-1; D gene: TRBD2; J gene: TRBJ2-2
CDR3 DNA: TGTGCCAGCAGCGCAGGGGCGGATACGCAGTATTTT; CDR3 protein: CASSAGADTQYF; clone size: .; V gene: TRBV7-9; D gene: .; J gene: TRBJ2-3
CDR3 DNA: TGCGCCAGCAGCTCCAGGGCGAGCAATCAGCCCCAGCATTTT; CDR3 protein: CASSSRASNQPQHF; clone size: once; V gene: TRBV5-1; D gene: .; J gene: TRBJ1-5
CDR3 DNA: TGTGCCAGCAGCGAGACAGATCAGGAAGAGACCCAGTACTTC; CDR3 protein: CASSETDQEETQYF; clone size: .; V gene: TRBV5-4; D gene: .; J gene: TRBJ2-5
CDR3 DNA: TGTGCCAGCAGCTTAGAAGCAGCGATGTCCTACGAGCAGTACTTC; CDR3 protein: CASSLEAAMSYEQYF; clone size: .; V gene: TRBV11-2; D gene: .; J gene: TRBJ2-7
CDR3 DNA: TGTGCCAGCAGCTTGGGGGACCCACAGGGAACCTACGAGCAGTACTTC; CDR3 protein: CASSLGDPQGTYEQYF; clone size: .; V gene: TRBV5-8; D gene: .; J gene: TRBJ2-7
CDR3 DNA: TGTGCCAGCAGTGTTCAGGGGACAGCCTACACCGGGGAGCTGTTTTTT; CDR3 protein: CASSVQGTAYTGELFF; clone size: .; V gene: TRBV2; D gene: TRBD1; J gene: TRBJ2-2
CDR3 DNA: TGTGCCAGTAGTTTGAGGGGGCCTTTCCTCACCGGGGAGCTGTTTTTT; CDR3 protein: CASSLRGPFLTGELFF; clone size: .; V gene: TRBV19; D gene: TRBD1; J gene: TRBJ2-2
CDR3 DNA: TGTGCCAGCGGCCGAGGGTTTCTCAAGGAGACCCAGTACTTC; CDR3 protein: CASGRGFLKETQYF; clone size: .; V gene: TRBV27; D gene: .; J gene: TRBJ2-5
CDR3 DNA: TGTGCCAGCAGCCCGACTAGCGCAAACGAGCAGTACTTC; CDR3 protein: CASSPTSANEQYF; clone size: .; V gene: TRBV11-2; D gene: TRBD2; J gene: TRBJ2-7
CDR3 DNA: TGCGCCAGCAGCCGCGGAGGGAGCACAGATACGCAGTATTTT; CDR3 protein: CASSRGGSTDTQYF; clone size: .; V gene: TRBV4-1; D gene: .; J gene: TRBJ2-3
CDR3 DNA: TGCGCCAGCAGCCACCTACTACGGAATGAGCAGTTCTTC; CDR3 protein: CASSHLLRNEQFF; clone size: once; V gene: TRBV5-1; D gene: .; J gene: TRBJ2-1
CDR3 DNA: TGTGCCAGCAGCCAAGTGGAGGGAATACTCCCCCCGCGAGGCTCCTACGAGCAGTACTTC; CDR3 protein: CASSQVEGILPPRGSYEQYF; clone size: .; V gene: TRBV14; D gene: .; J gene: TRBJ2-7
CDR3 DNA: TGTGCCAGCAGTTTGACTACGGGCCGGACAGGGACCTACGAGCAGTACTTC; CDR3 protein: CASSLTTGRTGTYEQYF; clone size: .; V gene: TRBV27; D gene: TRBD1; J gene: TRBJ2-7
CDR3 DNA: TGTGCCAGCATCGGACAGTCGGGGGGTTATGGCTACACCTTC; CDR3 protein: CASIGQSGGYGYTF; clone size: .; V gene: TRBV6-9; D gene: .; J gene: TRBJ1-2
CDR3 DNA: TGTGCCAGCAGCTTAGCCGAGACAGAGCCCTACGAGCAGTACTTC; CDR3 protein: CASSLAETEPYEQYF; clone size: once; V gene: TRBV7-8; D gene: .; J gene: TRBJ2-7
CDR3 DNA: TGCGCCAGCAGCCAAGGGGGAGGCGAGCAGTACTTC; CDR3 protein: CASSQGGGEQYF; clone size: .; V gene: TRBV4-1; D gene: .; J gene: TRBJ2-7